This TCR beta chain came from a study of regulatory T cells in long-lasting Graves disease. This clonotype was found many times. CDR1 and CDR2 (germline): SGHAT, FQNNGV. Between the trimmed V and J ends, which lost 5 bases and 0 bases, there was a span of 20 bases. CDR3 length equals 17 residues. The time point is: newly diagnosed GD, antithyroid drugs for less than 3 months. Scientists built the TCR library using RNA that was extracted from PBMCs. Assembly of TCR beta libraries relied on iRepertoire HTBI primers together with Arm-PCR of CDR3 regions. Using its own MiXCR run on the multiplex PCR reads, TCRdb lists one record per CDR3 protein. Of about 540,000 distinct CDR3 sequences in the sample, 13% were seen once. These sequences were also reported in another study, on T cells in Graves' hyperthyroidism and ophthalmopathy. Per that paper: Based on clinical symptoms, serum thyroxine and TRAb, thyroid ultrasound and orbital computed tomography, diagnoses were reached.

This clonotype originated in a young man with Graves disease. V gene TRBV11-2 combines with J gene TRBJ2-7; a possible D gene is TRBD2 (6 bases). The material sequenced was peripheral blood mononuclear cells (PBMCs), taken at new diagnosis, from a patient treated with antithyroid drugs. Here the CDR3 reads CASSRNSLADPSYEQYF. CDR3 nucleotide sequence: TGTGCCAGCAGCCGAAATAGTTTAGCGGACCCCTCCTACGAGCAGTACTTC.